Below are 10 T cell receptor beta chains sequenced from a single sample in a study of regulatory T cells in long-lasting Graves disease. To make TCR beta libraries, researchers used iRepertoire HTBI primers and Arm-PCR of CDR3 regions. TCRdb ran MiXCR on the multiplex PCR reads and lists one entry per CDR3 protein. The sample includes 450,000 or so distinct CDR3 sequences, 20% to 25% of them seen just once. This sample's time point: persistent/refractory GD, antithyroid drugs over 5 years with positive TRAb. The TCR library was made from RNA that had been extracted from PBMCs in TRIzol. Sequenced material: peripheral blood mononuclear cells (PBMCs), taken when the disease was refractory, from a patient treated with antithyroid drugs. Receptors originate from a female donor with Graves disease.

This clonotype was counted at least ten times. The chain carries TRBV6-5 and TRBJ2-7; 7 bases agree with TRBD1. Germline V gives CDR1 MNHEY, CDR2 SVGAGI. The J segment lost 4 bases and the V segment lost 2 bases, leaving 8 bases of the junction unmatched. The CDR3 loop spans 15 amino acids. The CDR3 spells CASSYGMAGGYEQYF. CDR3 nucleotides: TGTGCCAGCAGTTACGGGATGGCAGGGGGTTACGAGCAGTACTTC.

V and J are TRBV6-2 or TRBV6-3 and TRBJ2-2, with unresolved D. Between the trimmed V and J ends, which lost 5 bases and 6 bases, there was a span of 19 bases. CDR1 and CDR2 (germline): MNHEY, SVGEGT. This CDR3 has 16 amino acids. The CDR3: CASSDERTLRPGELFF. For the CDR3, the DNA is TGTGCCAGCAGTGACGAAAGGACCCTCCGACCCGGGGAGCTGTTTTTT.

With regard to this clonotype: A much larger clonotype is one base distant, so this may be a read error. The rearrangement uses TRBV7-2 and TRBJ2-5; D not resolved. The CDR3 spans 13 residues. CDR1 is SGHTA and CDR2 is FQGNSA in the germline V gene. The CDR3: CANSSEWWETQYF. CDR3 DNA: TGTGCCAACAGCTCAGAGTGGTGGGAGACCCAGTACTTC.

This clonotype was detected many times. CDR3 bases: TGTGCCAGCAGCCCAGCGGGAGTGGTAGAGACCCAGTACTTC. As protein: CASSPAGVVETQYF. J is TRBJ2-5 and V is TRBV28, with 8 bases fitting TRBD2. The V segment lost 6 bases and the J segment 4 bases; nucleotides outside the gene matches: 7. Germline V gene sequence: CDR1 MDHEN, CDR2 SYDVKM. CDR3 length: 14 residues.

V is TRBV28 and J is TRBJ2-1; 13 bases are a match to TRBD2. This CDR3 has 14 amino acids. CDR1 and CDR2 from the germline V gene are MDHEN and SYDVKM. J was trimmed by 6 bases and V by 6 bases; bases with no gene match: 2. CDR3 in amino acids: CASRLAGGFNEQFF. In nucleotides, the CDR3 is TGTGCCAGCAGACTAGCGGGGGGGTTCAATGAGCAGTTCTTC. The whole variable domain, remainder taken from reference TRBV28 and TRBJ2-1, is DVKVTQSSRYLVKRTGEKVFLECVQDMDHENMFWYRQDPGLGLRLIYFSYDVKMKEKGDIPEGYSVSREKKERFSLILESASTNQTSMYLCASRLAGGFNEQFFGPGTRLTVL.

V and J are TRBV7-6 and TRBJ2-2; 10 bases match TRBD1. The CDR3 has 15 amino acids. V was pared by 1 base and J by 6 bases, with 2 bases of the junction left unmatched. CDR1 and CDR2 from the germline V gene are SGHVS and FNYEAQ. The CDR3 coding sequence is TGTGCCAGCAGCTTAGGACAGGGGGCGTCCGGGGAGCTGTTTTTT. Its protein product is CASSLGQGASGELFF.

CDR3 nucleotides: TGTGCCATCAGTGAGTCGGGTTATAGCAATCAGCCCCAGCATTTT. It yields the protein CAISESGYSNQPQHF. The chain combines TRBV10-3 with TRBJ1-5; no firm D call. V was shortened by 0 bases and J by 0 bases, with 6 bases between the two germline ends. The CDR3 is 15 amino acids. Germline CDR1 ENHRY, CDR2 SYGVKD.

This sequence joins TRBV20-1 and TRBJ2-5, with a tentative D call TRBD2 (7 bases). The CDR3 has 14 amino acids. The V gene's germline CDR1 is DFQATT and CDR2 SNEGSKA (reference sequence). Trimming cost V 0 bases and J 0 bases, with 8 bases left between them. CDR3 in amino acids: CSARDGGHQETQYF. As DNA, the CDR3 is TGCAGTGCTAGAGACGGGGGGCACCAAGAGACCCAGTACTTC.

V is TRBV4-2 and J is TRBJ1-2; TRBD1 aligns across 8 bases. J gave up 1 base and V 3 bases, and 7 bases lay outside the gene matches. Germline CDR1 and CDR2: LGHNA and YNFKEQ. The CDR3 has 16 amino acids. The DNA for the CDR3 is TGTGCCAGCAGCCAGGTGGGACAGGAGATTAACTATGGCTACACCTTC. Translated, it gives CASSQVGQEINYGYTF.

On this clonotype: This CDR3 is missing its conserved last phenylalanine or tryptophan, likely due to a read error. This rearrangement joins TRBV4-2 to TRBJ1-1; the D is unclear. The CDR3 covers 13 residues. Between the trimmed V and J ends, which lost 1 base and 8 bases, there was a span of 11 bases. Germline CDR1 is LGHNA and CDR2 is YNFKEQ. CDR3 nucleotide sequence: TGTGCCAGCAGCCAAGTTTTGGGAAGAGAAGCTTTCTCT. It is translated as CASSQVLGREAFS.